The entry below gives a single T cell receptor (beta chain) sequence along with its context. Living in 20 to 30 US areas, the participants were between roughly 18 and 90 years of age. Cohort assignment relied on participant-reported clinical history. V lost 1 base and J lost 0, with 20 bases in between. The CDR3 totals 19 residues. Germline V gene sequence: CDR1 MGHRA, CDR2 YSYEKL. As processed by the authors: It was from reference gene primer amplification that nucleated cell counts were estimated. Clones were read by immunoSEQ multiplex PCR, and TCRdb kept only the in-frame ones, dropping some. D and trimming were read from the DNA, whereas the V and J calls and clone size are those reported in that table. The table lists approximately 220,000 clones, 75% to 90% of them singletons, with less than 4.5% in the top ten. The sample belongs to a study of blood T cell repertoires in COVID-19. Study in general: T cells, B-cell-depleted T cells, or PBMCs supplied cDNA or gDNA.

V usage is TRBV4-1 and J usage is TRBJ2-3; D is perhaps TRBD2 (6 bases). This clonotype was obtained from a woman aged 35 to 49 with acute COVID-19. The sequencing sample was made of PBMCs or T cells enriched from blood (not recorded which). CDR3 protein: CASSQAPHPRGTSTDTQYF. CDR3 bases: TGCGCCAGCAGCCAAGCCCCCCACCCCCGGGGGACTAGCACAGATACGCAGTATTTT.